The 18 T cell receptor beta chains below come from one sample, sequenced in a study of T cell repertoires in cytomegalovirus infection. TCRdb passed the reads through MiXCR, listing each CDR3 protein once. The data contain around 740,000 distinct CDR3 sequences, 35% of them singletons. Sequenced: PBMCs. The receptors were gathered from a human donor in good health (CMV status not recorded). Some clones in this sample may be carry-over from other donors' samples.

The rearrangement joins TRBV20-1 to TRBJ2-3; TRBD1 or TRBD2 may be the D gene (5 bases each). Trimming left V 5 bases short and J 2 bases short, with 11 bases between. This CDR3 region has 13 residues. Germline V gives CDR1 DFQATT, CDR2 SNEGSKA (reference sequence). DNA of the CDR3: TGCAGTGCTTGTGGGGACGCCACAGATACGCAGTATTTT. It is translated as CSACGDATDTQYF.

A single count supports this clonotype. The chain links TRBV4-2 to TRBJ2-5; D assignment may be TRBD1 or TRBD2 (5 bases each). CDR1 is LGHNA, CDR2 YNFKEQ, per germline. V lost 1 base and J lost 3, with 21 bases in between. This CDR3 region has 18 residues. Written as DNA, the CDR3 is TGTGCCAGCAGCCAAGTTCTACTTGGGACCTCACCCGAAGAGACCCAGTACTTC. Translating gives CASSQVLLGTSPEETQYF.

In regard to this clonotype: One base away lies a much larger clone, so this may be a sequencing read error. The chain joins TRBV7-2 to TRBJ2-7, with 7 nucleotides matching TRBD2. The length of the CDR3 is 14 residues. The germline gives CDR1 SGHTA, CDR2 FQGNSA. CDR3 DNA: TGTGCCAGAAGCTCAACGGGAGGTAACTACGAGCAGTACTTC. Translating it yields CARSSTGGNYEQYF.

This clonotype has just a few counts. The chain has TRBV11-2 and TRBJ1-1; D may be TRBD1 (5 bases). The CDR3 covers 12 residues. CDR1 is SGHAT, CDR2 FQNNGV, per germline. V lost 7 bases and J lost 11, with 17 bases in between. CDR3 amino acids: CASTFGAPMAFF. CDR3 coding DNA: TGTGCCAGCACCTTCGGGGCTCCTATGGCTTTCTTT.

The chain uses TRBV7-9 and TRBJ1-2, with D possibly matching TRBD1 (5 bases). With 3 bases removed from V and 7 bases from J, the gap between germline ends came to 12 bases. Germline lookup yields CDR1 SEHNR and CDR2 FQNEAQ (reference sequence). The CDR3 loop spans 13 amino acids. The CDR3 region has the DNA TGTGCCAGCAGCTTGTGGCAGGGTGGTGGCTACACCTTC. Translating gives CASSLWQGGGYTF.

The chain combines TRBV14 with TRBJ2-7; 9 bases map to TRBD1. The CDR3 loop spans 14 amino acids. The V segment lost 3 bases and the J segment 7 bases; nucleotides outside the gene matches: 7. The germline V gene encodes CDR1 SGHDN and CDR2 FVKESK. The CDR3 protein is CASSHSGTGWEQYF. The CDR3 DNA reads as TGTGCCAGCAGCCATTCCGGGACAGGGTGGGAGCAGTACTTC.

On this clonotype itself: Since a much larger clone is just one base distant, this may be a read error. The CDR3 nucleotides are TGTGCCAGCACCAAGTCCAGTCACAGGGACTTAACAGAAAAACTGTTTTTT. Its protein is CASTKSSHRDLTEKLFF. The gene calls are TRBV6-5 and TRBJ1-4; D perhaps matches TRBD1 (6 bases). Trimming took 7 bases from V and 8 from J, leaving 26 bases between them. Germline-derived CDR1 and CDR2 are MNHEY and SVGAGI. The CDR3 is 17 residues long.

The chain joins TRBV6-2 or TRBV6-3 to TRBJ2-2; D is tentatively TRBD1 or TRBD2 (5 bases each). The length of the CDR3 is 15 residues. Germline CDR1 reads MNHEY; CDR2 reads SVGEGT. V gave up 6 bases and J gave up 4 bases, with 15 bases separating them. The CDR3 reads CASRTGPQATGELFF. As DNA, the CDR3 is TGTGCCAGCAGGACGGGACCCCAAGCCACCGGGGAGCTGTTTTTT.

About this clonotype itself: With a much larger clone just one base away, this may be a read error. The rearrangement links TRBV7-3 to TRBJ2-5; maybe TRBD1 (5 bases). Per germline, CDR1 SGHTA and CDR2 FQGTGA. The CDR3 is made up of 15 amino acids. CDR3 nucleotide sequence: TGTGCCAGCATCTTAGGGGCCGGAGACCAAGAGACCCAGTACTTC. Its protein product is CASILGAGDQETQYF. Filled out from reference TRBV7-3 and TRBJ2-5, the complete variable domain reads GAGVSQTPSNKVTEKGKYVELRCDPISGHTALYWYRQSLGQGPEFLIYFQGTGAADDSGLPNDRFFAVRPEGSVSTLKIQRTERGDSAVYLCASILGAGDQETQYFGPGTRLLVL.

The chain is built from TRBV20-1 and TRBJ2-3, with 7 nucleotides matching TRBD1. The V and J ends lost 2 bases and 1 base, in that order; junction bases with no gene match: 9. The CDR3 is 16 residues long. The V gene's germline CDR1 is DFQATT and CDR2 SNEGSKA (reference sequence). The DNA for the CDR3 is TGCAGTGCTAGACCGACTGACAGGGCGCGCACAGATACGCAGTATTTT. It specifies CSARPTDRARTDTQYF.

This clonotype was recorded a few times. The chain has TRBV27 and TRBJ1-5; possibly TRBD1 for D (5 bases). The CDR3 is 15 residues long. In germline, CDR1 is MNHEY, CDR2 SMNVEV (reference sequence). The V end lost 3 bases, the J end lost 4 bases, and 13 bases lay between the germline ends. CDR3 bases: TGTGCCAGCAGTTTTGGTTGGGGGAAAAATCAGCCCCAGCATTTT. Protein sequence: CASSFGWGKNQPQHF.

This clonotype was counted between two and nine times. The chain couples TRBV7-8 to TRBJ1-1, with a weak D call TRBD1 (5 bases). This CDR3 contains 15 residues. Between the trimmed V and J ends, which lost 1 base and 1 base, there was a span of 10 bases. The germline V gene encodes CDR1 SGHVS and CDR2 FQNEAQ. CDR3 amino acids: CASSLDRLGNTEAFF. CDR3 coding DNA: TGTGCCAGCAGCTTAGACAGGTTGGGGAACACTGAAGCTTTCTTT.

This chain uses TRBV7-8 with TRBJ1-2; 7 positions match TRBD1. The CDR3 is 13 residues long. The V gene end was trimmed by 5 bases and the J gene end by 8 bases; junction bases not matched to a gene: 8. Germline assignment: CDR1 SGHVS and CDR2 FQNEAQ. The CDR3 spells CASSIIPQGGYTF. CDR3 nucleotide sequence: TGTGCCAGCAGCATTATCCCACAGGGGGGCTACACCTTC.

As concerns this clonotype: One end of the junction varies from germline; a read error may be responsible. The chain links TRBV5-1 to TRBJ2-7; no reliable D call. The germline gives CDR1 SGHRS, CDR2 YFSETQ. There are 13 residues in the CDR3. The CDR3 bases are TGCTCCAGCAGCTTGGTTGGGGAATACGAGCAGTACTTC. Translation gives CSSSLVGEYEQYF.

This clonotype was picked up a small number of times. This chain links TRBV3-1 with TRBJ1-1; D possibly corresponds to TRBD1 (6 bases). Germline V gene sequence: CDR1 LGHDT, CDR2 YNNKEL (reference sequence). The CDR3 covers 14 residues. V lost 5 bases and J 4 bases, leaving 14 bases between the germline ends. Here the CDR3 reads CASSDTGWGTEAFF. The CDR3 DNA follows: TGTGCCAGCAGCGATACAGGGTGGGGCACTGAAGCTTTCTTT. The full variable domain, rest sourced from reference TRBV3-1 and TRBJ1-1, is DTAVSQTPKYLVTQMGNDKSIKCEQNLGHDTMYWYKQDSKKFLKIMFSYNNKELIINETVPNRFSPKSPDKAHLNLHINSLELGDSAVYFCASSDTGWGTEAFFGQGTRLTVV.

The table lists this clonotype with a few counts. The V call is TRBV7-6, the J call TRBJ2-3, with D unclear. The CDR3 loop spans 13 amino acids. V lost 1 base to trimming and J lost 4 bases, with 6 bases between them. CDR1 and CDR2 (germline): SGHVS, FNYEAQ. CDR3 in DNA: TGTGCCAGCAGCTTAGAACTTTCAGATACGCAGTATTTT. Its protein product is CASSLELSDTQYF. The complete variable domain, with remaining parts taken from reference TRBV7-6 and TRBJ2-3, reads GAGVSQSPRYKVTKRGQDVALRCDPISGHVSLYWYRQALGQGPEFLTYFNYEAQQDKSGLPNDRFSAERPEGSISTLTIQRTEQRDSAMYRCASSLELSDTQYFGPGTRLTVL.

This clonotype was observed many times. This chain joins TRBV7-6 and TRBJ2-7; D may match TRBD1 or TRBD2 (5 bases each). This CDR3 region has 15 residues. Trimming left V 5 bases short and J 2 bases short, with 16 bases between. CDR1 is SGHVS and CDR2 is FNYEAQ in the germline V gene. This chain's CDR3 is CASSLYRDGPYEQYF. The CDR3 DNA is TGTGCCAGCAGCCTCTACCGGGACGGGCCCTACGAGCAGTACTTC.

The chain carries TRBV23-1 and TRBJ2-7, with D possibly TRBD1 on 6 matching bases. TRBV23-1 is an ORF for which the function is uncertain. The CDR3 consists of 17 residues. Trimming shortened V by 2 bases and J by 0 bases, and 17 bases separated the two germline ends. The CDR3, as DNA: TGCGCCAGCAGTCAACCCGGGACACTTCAGAGCTCCTACGAGCAGTACTTC. It specifies CASSQPGTLQSSYEQYF.